This T cell receptor (beta chain) was sequenced in a study of CD8 T cells in cerebrospinal fluid in Alzheimer's disease (dated by TCRdb to the early 2020s). Regarding the complete study: The study assessed CSF T cell clonal expansion with two single-cell approaches: plate-based nested PCR sequencing and droplet-based sequencing. The study examined whether cerebrospinal fluid from healthy elderly individuals and from patients with neurodegenerative disease contained clonally expanded T cells. In the droplet-based CSF analysis comparing patients with controls, there were 9 healthy controls (approximately 11,000 cells) and 9 patients with MCI or Alzheimer's disease (just over 10,000 cells). The CSF gene-expression analysis, which included patients with Parkinson's disease, covered a total of approximately 25 samples. General study outcomes and caveats: The EBV-specific clones were neither the most highly expanded clones nor enriched among patients. Only samples with detectable clones (approximately 11 healthy, 5 MCI, 5 AD, 6 PD) were included in the overall clonality comparison. When the data were pooled, 4 of 6 Alzheimer's patients but only 1 of 10 healthy subjects had a highly expanded clone, defined as one making up at least 3% of TCRs. Compared with controls, patients with MCI or Alzheimer's disease had a higher percentage of their CSF TCRs made up by the single largest clone. It was cautioned by the authors that a causal link between EBV and Alzheimer's disease is not established by the detection of EBV-specific TCRs in CSF.

Inclusive of the bounding cysteine and phenylalanine, the CDR3 is 13 residues long. This entry has no DNA. CDR1 and CDR2 are drawn from the germline V gene: SNHLY, FYNNEI. Preparation of the library involved 10x single-cell sequencing. Profiling of CSF cells was done with 10X Genomics single-cell V(D)J and 5' gene-expression libraries. CSF single-cell TCR libraries were sequenced on an Illumina NextSeq550. The published analysis was carried out like this. V(D)J reads were aligned to the vdj-GRCh38 alts ensemble 2.0.0 reference and were analysed with the Cell Ranger vdj pipeline. Clonotypes were defined as cell barcodes sharing the same set of productive CDR3 nucleotide sequences. Clonotype information was added to Seurat v3.0 gene-expression metadata to link clonality with transcriptional profiles. Any CSF cell with more than 1,800 genes, more than 7,500 UMIs or more than 10% mitochondrial reads was removed. To find TCRs with known antigen specificity, CDR3-beta sequences were matched against VDJdb. Network analysis of clone sharing used the R package qgraph and included only TCRs with complete alpha and beta chains. Once TCRdb had reprocessed the reads, it stored one entry per CDR3 protein sequence and supplied no DNA. The V and J calls come from TCRdb's annotation, not from the publication. The sample's own table lists some 510 distinct CDR3 sequences. 25% to 30% of the sample is held by the ten biggest clonotypes.

Every participant was in good physical condition and had no acute infectious disease. Neurodegeneration in patients was confirmed with biomarkers including neurofilament, amyloid-beta and tau. Live CSF cells for droplet-based sequencing were sorted with a live/dead marker. CSF was obtained by lumbar puncture, and immune cells were pelleted by centrifugation at 300g. CSF samples were checked for red blood cells, and any sample contaminated with blood was excluded. CSF cells were cryopreserved in freezing medium, frozen overnight at -80 °C, and then stored in liquid nitrogen. CSF samples were stored for less than seven months before analysis. No count is recorded, yet this clonotype rates as medium-sized (0.01 to 0.1%) from its frequency. Its recognized antigen is unknown.

This chain is built from TRBV2 and TRBJ1-4. Source material: cerebrospinal fluid. This TCR was recovered from a human donor with Alzheimer's disease. The CDR3 reads as follows: CASNDGYNEKLFF.